The clone carrying this T cell receptor beta chain was observed many times. Its antigen remains unidentified. Likely a read error: the CDR3 ends without its conserved phenylalanine or tryptophan. The DNA is omitted, as the CDR3 cannot be located on it reliably, and the CDR3 follows TCRdb's listing. The data were obtained in a study of human T cells and chemical hapten exposure. From its first to its last residue, the CDR3 has 10 amino acids. Time point noted: patch test 1, 2 weeks after DPC sensitization. Regarding treatment: therapeutic diphenylcyclopropenone sensitization with weekly scalp DPC. Blood collection happened ahead of applying each patch test. In the original workflow: A per-sample median of about 96,000 TCRs was observed, with a range of about 20,000 to 700,000. Using its own MiXCR run on the RACE reads, TCRdb lists one record per CDR3 protein. None of the V and J calls come from the authors' own analysis; TCRdb made them. Of 150,000 to 200,000 distinct CDR3 sequences detected, around 13% appear once; the ten largest clones hold 1.5% to 2%.

Study conclusions and caveats: Donors, who had alopecia, may show an immune response that differs from healthy people's. Clustering by CDR3 similarity yielded significantly more large clusters from expanded TCRs than controls.

The sample consisted of whole blood, taken in connection with sensitization to the hapten diphenylcyclopropenone (DPC). The V call is TRBV21-1, the J call TRBJ1-2; no check of the table's D call, TRBD1, against the DNA was made. TRBV21-1 is recorded as a pseudogene. The clonotype comes from a woman in her thirties with alopecia areata. Some clones in this sample may be carry-over from other donors' samples. Here the CDR3 reads CASSTSVPLQ.